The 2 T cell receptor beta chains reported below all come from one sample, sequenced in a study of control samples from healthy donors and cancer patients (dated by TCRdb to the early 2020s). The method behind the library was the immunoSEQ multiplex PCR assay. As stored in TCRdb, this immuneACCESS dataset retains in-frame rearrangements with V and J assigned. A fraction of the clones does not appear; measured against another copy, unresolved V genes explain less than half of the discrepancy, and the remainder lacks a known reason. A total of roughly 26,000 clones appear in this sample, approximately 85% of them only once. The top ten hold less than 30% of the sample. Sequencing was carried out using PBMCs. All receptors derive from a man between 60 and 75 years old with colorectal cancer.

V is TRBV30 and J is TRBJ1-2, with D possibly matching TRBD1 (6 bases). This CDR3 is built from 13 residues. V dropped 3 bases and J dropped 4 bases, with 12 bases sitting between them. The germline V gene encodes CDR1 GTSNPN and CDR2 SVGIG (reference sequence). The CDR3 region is CAWSGTGTYGYTF. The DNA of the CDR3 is TGTGCCTGGAGCGGAACAGGGACCTATGGCTACACCTTC.

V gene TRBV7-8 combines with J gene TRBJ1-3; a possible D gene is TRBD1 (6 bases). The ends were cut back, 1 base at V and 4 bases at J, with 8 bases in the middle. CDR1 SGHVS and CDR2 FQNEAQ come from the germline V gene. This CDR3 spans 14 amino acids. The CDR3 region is CASSLGDRGNTIYF. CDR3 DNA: TGTGCCAGCAGCTTAGGCGACAGGGGAAACACCATATATTTT.